This passage covers 24 T cell receptor beta chains from one sample sequenced in a study of cytomegalovirus exposure and HLA in healthy donors. Primers: 60 Vbeta forward and 13 Jbeta reverse. Measured with immunoSEQ multiplex PCR; TCRdb has only the in-frame clones, and not every one. Of over 110,000 clones in the sample, 78% were seen once. The sequenced sample consisted of PBMCs. The receptors originated from a female donor in good health and CMV-seronegative.

The rearrangement links TRBV2 to TRBJ2-2; 7 nucleotides agree with TRBD1. CDR3 length: 15 residues. V was clipped by 2 bases and J by 4 bases; unmatched bases: 4. Germline values: CDR1 SNHLY, CDR2 FYNNEI. The CDR3: CASSELGQTTGELFF. The DNA for the CDR3 is TGTGCCAGCAGTGAACTGGGACAGACCACCGGGGAGCTGTTTTTT. Full variable domain (missing parts from reference TRBV2 and TRBJ2-2): EPEVTQTPSHQVTQMGQEVILRCVPISNHLYFYWYRQILGQKVEFLVSFYNNEISEKSEIFDDQFSVERPDGSNFTLKIRSTKLEDSAMYFCASSELGQTTGELFFGEGSRLTVL.

The chain recombines TRBV6-6 with TRBJ2-7; TRBD1 matches at 9 bases. Trimming took 4 bases from V and 4 from J; bases not matched to a gene: 5. Germline V gives CDR1 MNHNY, CDR2 SVGAGI (reference sequence). CDR3 length: 14 residues. The CDR3 loop reads CASSSGTGRYEQYF. The CDR3 DNA reads TGTGCCAGCAGTTCCGGGACAGGGCGGTACGAGCAGTACTTC.

J is TRBJ1-1 and V is TRBV19; no clear D. V dropped 6 bases and J dropped 7 bases, with 12 bases sitting between them. CDR1 is LNHDA and CDR2 is SQIVND in the germline V gene (reference sequence). The CDR3 extends over 12 amino acids. The CDR3 region is CASSVLGLEAFF. The CDR3 bases are TGTGCCAGTAGCGTGCTAGGCCTTGAAGCTTTCTTT.

This clone has only a few counts. The V and J genes are TRBV28 and TRBJ1-1, with D tentatively TRBD1 (6 bases). V lost 6 bases and J 3 bases, leaving 17 bases between the germline ends. CDR3 size: 15 residues. Germline CDR1 reads MDHEN; CDR2 reads SYDVKM. CDR3 bases: TGTGCCAGCAGCCCCTCACAGGGAATTCACACTGAAGCTTTCTTT. Translated: CASSPSQGIHTEAFF.

This chain uses TRBV4-1 with TRBJ2-4; 9 nucleotides line up with TRBD1. Germline V lookup: CDR1 MGHRA, CDR2 YSYEKL. The CDR3 is made up of 18 amino acids. J gave up 1 base and V 4 bases, and 11 bases lay outside the gene matches. CDR3 region: CASSPTGRDRVAKNIQYF. DNA of the CDR3: TGCGCCAGCAGCCCCACGGGCCGGGACAGGGTTGCCAAAAACATTCAGTACTTC.

This rearrangement joins TRBV2 to TRBJ2-5; 13 bases are a match to TRBD2. CDR3 length equals 16 residues. With V trimmed by 5 bases and J by 4 bases, 7 bases remained unmatched. CDR1 and CDR2 from the germline V gene are SNHLY and FYNNEI. The CDR3, as DNA: TGTGCCAGCAGTACTCGGACTAGCGGGAGTGGAGAGACCCAGTACTTC. The encoded protein is CASSTRTSGSGETQYF.

The chain joins TRBV28 to TRBJ1-2; no clear D. V was shortened by 6 bases and J by 3 bases, with 11 bases between the two germline ends. The CDR3 contains 13 residues. Germline loops: CDR1 MDHEN, CDR2 SYDVKM. This chain's CDR3 is CASRPTVYYGYTF. The CDR3 coding sequence is TGTGCCAGCAGACCTACGGTCTACTATGGCTACACCTTC.

The rearrangement uses TRBV7-2 and TRBJ1-2, with 10 bases that match TRBD1. The CDR3 totals 14 residues. V lost 3 bases to trimming and J lost 12 bases; unmatched junction nucleotides: 10. Germline lookup yields CDR1 SGHTA and CDR2 FQGNSA. CDR3 sequence reads: CASSLPRGTGDDTF. The CDR3 bases are TGTGCCAGCAGCTTGCCCAGAGGGACAGGGGATGACACCTTC.

A single count supports this clone. The CDR3 DNA sequence: TGCAGCGTTGCGGGCAGGGAGGGATACGAGCAGTACTTC. This translates into CSVAGREGYEQYF. V gene TRBV29-1 combines with J gene TRBJ2-7; 7 bases agree with TRBD2. CDR3 length: 13 residues. The V segment lost 4 bases and the J segment 4 bases; nucleotides outside the gene matches: 7. Germline CDR1 reads SQVTM; CDR2 reads ANQGSEA.

J is TRBJ2-2 and V is TRBV19; 7 bases fit TRBD1. The germline V gene encodes CDR1 LNHDA and CDR2 SQIVND (reference sequence). Losses at the gene ends were 5 bases for V and 3 bases for J; bases not matched to a gene: 6. The CDR3 has 15 amino acids. CDR3 residues: CASSPQGLHTGELFF. CDR3 sequence (DNA): TGTGCCAGTAGTCCACAGGGGTTACACACCGGGGAGCTGTTTTTT.

V is TRBV10-3 and J is TRBJ1-6; D remains ambiguous. Trimming took 6 bases from V and 7 from J, leaving 10 bases between them. The CDR3 sequence is 13 residues long. Germline CDR1 is ENHRY and CDR2 is SYGVKD. As DNA, the CDR3 is TGTGCCATCAGACCCACTTCGAATTCACCCCTCCACTTT. Translating it yields CAIRPTSNSPLHF.

This clone appeared a few times. The chain couples TRBV7-6 to TRBJ1-5; D gene ambiguous. CDR3 length: 13 residues. The V and J ends lost 1 base and 7 bases respectively, with 8 bases between them. Germline values: CDR1 SGHVS, CDR2 FNYEAQ. This chain's CDR3 is CASSLGTDQPQHF. The DNA for the CDR3 is TGTGCCAGCAGCTTAGGTACAGACCAGCCCCAGCATTTT.

V gene TRBV30 combines with J gene TRBJ2-1; TRBD2 matches 8 bases. The CDR3 runs 12 residues. Unmatched junction bases numbered 4, after V lost 2 bases and J lost 10 bases. Germline-derived CDR1 and CDR2 are GTSNPN and SVGIG (reference sequence). CDR3 in DNA: TGTGCCTGGAGTCGGGGGGGGGTCGAGCAGTTCTTC. Its translation: CAWSRGGVEQFF.

V usage is TRBV6-5 and J usage is TRBJ1-2; D not certain. CDR1 is MNHEY, CDR2 SVGAGI, per germline. This CDR3 spans 16 amino acids. Trimming removed 2 bases at V and 8 bases at J, with 21 bases between. The CDR3 here is CASSYPMVRRPGGYTF. CDR3 DNA: TGTGCCAGCAGTTACCCGATGGTCAGGCGCCCAGGAGGCTACACCTTC.

This chain joins TRBV9 and TRBJ2-1; 8 nucleotides match TRBD2. Germline loops: CDR1 SGDLS, CDR2 YYNGEE. This CDR3 comprises 18 residues. V lost 3 bases and J lost 4; bases outside the gene matches: 15. The CDR3 loop reads CASSAFVLGLADYNEQFF. The CDR3 nucleotides read TGTGCCAGCAGCGCCTTCGTCCTCGGACTAGCCGATTACAATGAGCAGTTCTTC.

The chain joins TRBV18 to TRBJ2-7; 8 bases align to TRBD1. CDR3 size: 15 residues. Germline values: CDR1 KGHSH, CDR2 LQKENI. V lost 1 base to trimming and J lost 2 bases; unmatched junction nucleotides: 4. CDR3 in amino acids: CASSPRQGSAYEQYF. CDR3 sequence (DNA): TGTGCCAGCTCACCACGACAGGGGTCTGCCTACGAGCAGTACTTC.

V and J are TRBV28 and TRBJ1-2; D call uncertain. The CDR3 runs 12 residues. V was trimmed by 3 bases and J by 9 bases, leaving 11 bases between them. CDR1 is MDHEN and CDR2 is SYDVKM in the germline V gene. Here the CDR3 DNA reads TGTGCCAGCAGTTTCCCCGCAGGTCGCTACACCTTC. As protein: CASSFPAGRYTF.

V usage is TRBV10-3 and J usage is TRBJ1-1, with no clear D. Germline values: CDR1 ENHRY, CDR2 SYGVKD. V was clipped by 4 bases and J by 2 bases, with 8 bases between them. This CDR3 has 13 residues. CDR3 loop: CAISGADNTEAFF. The DNA of the CDR3 is TGTGCCATCAGTGGGGCAGATAACACTGAAGCTTTCTTT.

Only one count was recorded for this clone. This rearrangement joins TRBV19 to TRBJ2-7; 10 nucleotides align to TRBD1. There are 17 residues in the CDR3. The germline V gene encodes CDR1 LNHDA and CDR2 SQIVND (reference sequence). Germline trimming cut 2 bases from V and 3 bases from J; bases unmatched to any gene: 10. The CDR3 region is CASSIYDRGRGNYEQYF. The CDR3 nucleotides are TGTGCCAGTAGTATATACGACAGGGGGCGAGGAAACTACGAGCAGTACTTC.

This clone was detected ten times or more. This chain connects TRBV6-5 to TRBJ2-1, with 8 bases matching TRBD2. From germline, CDR1 is MNHEY and CDR2 SVGAGI. The CDR3 runs to 16 residues. V dropped 0 bases and J dropped 4; count of bases not matched to a gene: 5. The CDR3 sequence: CASSYSGGGNYNEQFF. Written as DNA, the CDR3 is TGTGCCAGCAGTTACTCGGGCGGGGGGAATTACAATGAGCAGTTCTTC.

V is TRBV5-4 and J is TRBJ2-1; 8 bases line up with TRBD2. Germline V gene sequence: CDR1 SGHNT, CDR2 YYREEE (reference sequence). J gave up 2 bases and V 4 bases, and 5 bases lay outside the gene matches. This CDR3 spans 15 amino acids. CDR3 DNA sequence: TGTGCCAGCAGCCTTAGCGGGAATACCTACAATGAGCAGTTCTTC. Protein sequence: CASSLSGNTYNEQFF.

The V call is TRBV11-2, the J call TRBJ1-1, with D tentatively TRBD1 (5 bases). Trimming removed 0 bases at V and 1 base at J, with 6 bases between. The CDR3 sequence is 14 residues long. Germline CDR1 and CDR2: SGHAT and FQNNGV. The CDR3 is CASSLDTGNTEAFF. CDR3 nucleotide sequence: TGTGCCAGCAGCTTAGATACAGGGAACACTGAAGCTTTCTTT.

The rearrangement joins TRBV10-3 to TRBJ2-1, with 8 bases identical to TRBD1. The germline V gene encodes CDR1 ENHRY and CDR2 SYGVKD. The CDR3 is made up of 17 amino acids. After removal of 3 bases from V and 2 bases from J, the junction contained 9 bases not matched to a gene. The chain's CDR3 is CAISDPDRASAYNEQFF. For the CDR3, the DNA is TGTGCCATCAGTGACCCGGACAGGGCAAGCGCCTACAATGAGCAGTTCTTC.

The J gene is TRBJ2-7, the V gene TRBV7-2, with TRBD1 matching 10 bases. This CDR3 spans 15 amino acids. V dropped 5 bases and J dropped 4; count of bases not matched to a gene: 8. Per the germline V gene, CDR1 is SGHTA and CDR2 is FQGNSA. The CDR3 DNA sequence: TGTGCCAGCAGCCCCGTCCGGGGACAGGGGTACGAGCAGTACTTC. Translated, it gives CASSPVRGQGYEQYF.